This T cell receptor (beta chain) is from a study of blood T cell repertoires in COVID-19. The overall study: From the United States, Italy and Spain came samples of acute and convalescent COVID-19. T cells, B-cell-depleted T cells, or PBMCs provided the cDNA or gDNA that served as material.

As originally analysed: It was from reference gene primer amplification that nucleated cell counts were estimated. TCRdb's table, derived via immunoSEQ multiplex PCR, lists solely in-frame clones and lacks some. V and J calls and clone size are those listed in that table; D and trimming were worked out from the DNA. This table has about 490,000 clones, around 85% appearing once. The sample taken for sequencing was peripheral blood. The clonotype comes from a human donor in a cohort sampled during active COVID-19.

CDR3 amino acids: CASSRKDTGTNTEAFF. The DNA for the CDR3 is TGTGCCAGTAGTAGGAAGGACACGGGTACGAACACTGAAGCTTTCTTT. J is TRBJ1-1 and V is TRBV19; perhaps TRBD1 as D (5 bases). The CDR3 contains 16 residues. Between the trimmed V and J ends, which lost 4 bases and 1 base, there was a span of 16 bases. CDR1 is LNHDA and CDR2 is SQIVND in the germline V gene (reference sequence).